A single T cell receptor beta chain is shown here with its context. The CDR3 runs to 11 residues. Germline CDR1 and CDR2: MNHEY and SVGAGI. The germline V and J ends were trimmed by 8 bases and 5 bases, with 8 bases remaining between them. This entry comes from a study of control samples from healthy donors and cancer patients. Sequencing used immunoSEQ multiplex PCR; TCRdb keeps in-frame clones, though not all of them. The sample consists of about 70,000 clones, approximately 84% of them appearing once. The rearrangement uses TRBV6-5 and TRBJ2-3; possible D gene TRBD2, 5 bases. The sequenced material came from blood. The TCR was taken from a man over 45 in good health. The CDR3 here is CASRRGDTQYF. In DNA, the CDR3 is TGTGCCAGCCGACGGGGAGATACGCAGTATTTT.